This TCR beta chain was sequenced during a study of OX40 agonist ivuxolimab in advanced cancers. Across the study: It was permissible to have had prior anti-PD-1, anti-PD-L1 or anti-CTLA-4 therapy, and around 40% had some.

This CDR3 spans 14 amino acids. The V end lost 3 bases, the J end lost 1 base, and 9 bases lay between the germline ends. The germline gives CDR1 MDHEN, CDR2 SYDVKM. TCRdb's table, derived via immunoSEQ multiplex PCR, lists solely in-frame clones and lacks some. The table has tens of thousands of clones, less than 90% seen once. The genes are TRBV28 and TRBJ1-1; D possibly corresponds to TRBD1 (6 bases). The sample consisted of CD4+ or CD8+ T cells sorted from blood, taken in a trial of the OX40 agonist ivuxolimab. This sequence was found in an adult with an advanced solid tumor such as melanoma, head and neck, liver or kidney cancer. The chain's CDR3 is CASSLTGPNTEAFF. The CDR3 nucleotides read TGTGCCAGCAGTTTGACAGGCCCGAACACTGAAGCTTTCTTT.